The clone carrying this T cell receptor (beta chain) was counted between two and nine times. Its target is not known. A read error may be the cause here, since a much bigger clone is one base away. The CDR3 is 13 residues long. Trimming shortened V by 3 bases and J by 10 bases, and 15 bases separated the two germline ends. Germline CDR1 and CDR2: SGHTA and FQGNSA. Each CDR3 protein is one row after TCRdb ran MiXCR on the 5' RACE reads. This table has about 62,000 distinct CDR3 sequences, about 31% appearing once. Study-level findings and limits: Tumor Tregs overlapped most with tumor, then blood, naive CD4+ cells. In terms of TCR gene usage, tumor memory CD4+ T cells clustered together with blood and lymph node memory CD4+ cells, as well as with lymph node naive CD4+ cells.

The V call is TRBV7-2, the J call TRBJ1-2; maybe TRBD1 (6 bases). The sequenced sample was tumor-infiltrating naive CD4+ T cells sorted from the breast tumor. Subset: naive CD4+ T cells, CD4+CD45RA+CD25-. The receptor was derived from a female donor with breast cancer. The CDR3 DNA is TGTGCCAGCAGCTTCGGCGACAGGCATGACTACACCTTC. Encoded protein: CASSFGDRHDYTF. The complete variable domain, with remaining parts taken from reference TRBV7-2 and TRBJ1-2, reads GAGVSQSPSNKVTEKGKDVELRCDPISGHTALYWYRQSLGQGLEFLIYFQGNSAPDKSGLPSDRFSAERTGGSVSTLTIQRTQQEDSAVYLCASSFGDRHDYTFGSGTRLTVV.